This entry features one T cell receptor beta chain sequence. Its antigen is not known. This sample was taken from a study of shared clonotypes between healthy human individuals. On the study more broadly: The donor pool was made up of two women and three men aged 18 to 49.

Study-wide points: Naive subsets usually exceeded memory subsets in estimated richness.

V shed 6 bases and J 9 bases; nucleotides not matched to a gene: 19. In germline, CDR1 is SQVTM, CDR2 ANQGSEA. There are 17 residues in the CDR3. In the source study's methods: There were no quality scores in the junction-only immunoSEQ sequences, so filtering differed. Sequencing used immunoSEQ multiplex PCR; TCRdb keeps in-frame clones, though not all of them. Clonal size and the V and J genes are those of that table, whereas D and trimming came from the DNA. The top ten clones hold around 0.37% of a sample with approximately 2.5 million clones, more than 85% of them seen once. Donors comprised healthy HIV-negative adults lacking recent acute infections or vaccinations.

The gene calls are TRBV29-1 and TRBJ2-3, with 12 bases matching TRBD2. This TCR was recovered from a young man in good health. Some clones in this sample may be carry-over from other donors' samples. Material: naive CD4+ T cells from PBMCs. Subset noted: CD45RA+ positively selected. CDR3: CSVAGTGLAGGPRTQYF. In nucleotides, the CDR3 is TGCAGCGTAGCCGGGACAGGTCTAGCGGGAGGGCCGAGGACGCAGTATTTT.